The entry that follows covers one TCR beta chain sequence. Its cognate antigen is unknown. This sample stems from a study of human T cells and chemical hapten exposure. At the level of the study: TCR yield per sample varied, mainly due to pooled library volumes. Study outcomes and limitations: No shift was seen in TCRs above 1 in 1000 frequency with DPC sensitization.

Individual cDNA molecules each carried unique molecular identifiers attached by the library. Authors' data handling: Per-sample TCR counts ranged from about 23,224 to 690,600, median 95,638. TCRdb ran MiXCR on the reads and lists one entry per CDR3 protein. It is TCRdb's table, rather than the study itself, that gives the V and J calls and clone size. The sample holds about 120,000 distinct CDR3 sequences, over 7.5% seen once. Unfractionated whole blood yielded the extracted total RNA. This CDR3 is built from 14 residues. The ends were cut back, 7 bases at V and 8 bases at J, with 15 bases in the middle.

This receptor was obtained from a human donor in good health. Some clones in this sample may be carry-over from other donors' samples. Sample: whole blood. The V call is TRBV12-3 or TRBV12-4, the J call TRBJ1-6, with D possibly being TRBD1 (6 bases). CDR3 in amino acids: CASKLGQRDSPLHF. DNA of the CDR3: TGTGCCAGCAAATTAGGACAGCGAGATTCACCCCTCCACTTT.